One sample yielded the 18 T cell receptor beta chains listed below, sequenced in a study of vaccination and CD4 T cells after COVID-19 (dated by TCRdb to 2021 to 2024). Libraries were made using PCR. Data came from an Illumina iSeq 100. TCRdb trimmed public reads at Q25 via fastp, called clones via MiXCR and kept in-frame beta chains. Rows matching on CDR3 protein sequence are summarized as one entry with the most common DNA and genes. This sample lists 30,000 or so distinct CDR3 sequences; about 50% were detected once. The ten largest clones represent more than 5% of the sample. The time point label here, explained by the study, means: late sampling 161 to 241 days after vaccination in a few convalescent patients. The sample in question was CD4+ T cells from blood, obtained about 7 months after SARS-CoV-2 vaccination. Receptor source: a human donor who had recovered from COVID-19.

The chain couples TRBV11-2 to TRBJ2-5; D tentatively reads TRBD1 or TRBD2 (5 bases each). The CDR3 extends over 15 amino acids. Germline V lookup: CDR1 SGHAT, CDR2 FQNNGV. Trimming shortened V by 5 bases and J by 2 bases, and 15 bases separated the two germline ends. In DNA, the CDR3 is TGTGCCAGCAGCCTCCTATGGGGCGGGCAAGAGACCCAGTACTTC. Translated: CASSLLWGGQETQYF.

The V call is TRBV5-1, the J call TRBJ2-5; D is possibly TRBD2 (6 bases). Trimming removed 1 base from V and 4 bases from J, with 17 bases in between. CDR1 is SGHRS and CDR2 is YFSETQ in the germline V gene. The CDR3 has 16 residues. The CDR3, as DNA: TGCGCCAGCAGCTTGTACGGAGGGGCAGGCCCAGAGACCCAGTACTTC. It encodes CASSLYGGAGPETQYF.

This clonotype showed up just once. This chain joins TRBV27 and TRBJ2-1; D gene ambiguous. The CDR3 totals 12 residues. Germline-derived CDR1 and CDR2 are MNHEY and SMNVEV (reference sequence). The germline V and J ends were trimmed by 4 bases and 4 bases, with 5 bases remaining between them. The CDR3 spells CASSSTYNEQFF. The CDR3 DNA follows: TGTGCCAGCAGTTCTACATACAATGAGCAGTTCTTC.

The J gene is TRBJ1-5, the V gene TRBV20-1; weak D call: TRBD1 (6 bases). The CDR3 contains 14 residues. V lost 6 bases and J 6 bases, leaving 18 bases between the germline ends. Per the germline V gene, CDR1 is DFQATT and CDR2 is SNEGSKA (reference sequence). The CDR3 region has the DNA TGCAGTGCCAGGCTGGGGGGGCCCGGTCAGCCCCAGCATTTT. This codes for CSARLGGPGQPQHF.

CDR3 region: CASSYSTTSDSTDTQYF. The DNA of the CDR3 is TGTGCCAGCAGTTACTCGACCACATCCGATAGCACAGATACGCAGTATTTT. This chain connects TRBV6-2 or TRBV6-3 to TRBJ2-3; D is unclear. The V gene's germline CDR1 is MNHEY and CDR2 SVGEGT. V was trimmed by 0 bases and J by 0 bases, leaving 13 bases between them. The CDR3 runs 17 residues.

This clonotype turned up a few times. Being one base from a much bigger clone, this may be a read error. J is TRBJ2-3 and V is TRBV6-1, with 11 bases identical to TRBD2. Germline V gives CDR1 MNHNS, CDR2 SASEGT. CDR3 length equals 15 residues. With V trimmed by 1 base and J by 4 bases, 1 base remained unmatched. Here the CDR3 reads CASSEVAGGPDTQYF. The DNA for the CDR3 is TGTGCCAGCAGTGAAGTAGCGGGAGGGCCAGATACGCAGTATTTT.

The rearrangement uses TRBV15 and TRBJ1-3; D is possibly TRBD1 (6 bases). CDR1 and CDR2 from the germline V gene are LNHNV and YYDKDF (reference sequence). The V and J ends lost 5 bases and 1 base respectively, with 9 bases between them. The CDR3 spans 14 residues. The CDR3 bases are TGTGCCACCAGCGTAGACAGGTCTGGAAACACCATATATTTT. Translated: CATSVDRSGNTIYF.

This chain joins TRBV6-5 and TRBJ1-6; 8 nucleotides match TRBD1. The length of the CDR3 is 16 residues. Germline values: CDR1 MNHEY, CDR2 SVGAGI. V lost 4 bases to trimming and J lost 7 bases; unmatched junction nucleotides: 9. CDR3 bases: TGTGCCAGCAGTTCAGCCGGGACAGGAAGAAATTCACCCCTCCACTTT. As protein: CASSSAGTGRNSPLHF.

The chain links TRBV20-1 to TRBJ1-5; 9 bases line up with TRBD1. CDR3 length: 17 residues. Losses at the gene ends were 3 bases for V and 1 base for J; bases not matched to a gene: 10. Germline CDR1 reads DFQATT; CDR2 reads SNEGSKA (reference sequence). CDR3 DNA: TGCAGTGCTAGCGAGACAGGGGGACCTCGGAGCAATCAGCCCCAGCATTTT. It specifies CSASETGGPRSNQPQHF.

This clonotype appeared once. The chain has TRBV28 and TRBJ1-6; a possible D gene is TRBD1 (5 bases). V was shortened by 0 bases and J by 9 bases, with 9 bases between the two germline ends. The CDR3 has 14 amino acids. The germline gives CDR1 MDHEN, CDR2 SYDVKM. The CDR3 sequence is CASSLWRGSSPLHF. The CDR3 DNA is TGTGCCAGCAGTTTATGGAGGGGCAGTTCACCCCTCCACTTT.

J is TRBJ2-7 and V is TRBV7-8; 7 bases match TRBD2. Trimming took 1 base from V and 4 from J; bases not matched to a gene: 7. CDR1 and CDR2 from the germline V gene are SGHVS and FQNEAQ. The CDR3 loop spans 15 amino acids. CDR3 nucleotides: TGTGCCAGCAGCTTAGTTGGCGGGAGTACATACGAGCAGTACTTC. Amino acid sequence: CASSLVGGSTYEQYF. Complete variable domain (other parts from reference TRBV7-8 and TRBJ2-7): GAGVSQSPRYKVAKRGQDVALRCDPISGHVSLFWYQQALGQGPEFLTYFQNEAQLDKSGLPSDRFFAERPEGSVSTLKIQRTQQEDSAVYLCASSLVGGSTYEQYFGPGTRLTVT.

The V gene is TRBV2, the J gene TRBJ2-7, with D perhaps matching TRBD1 (6 bases). Germline V gives CDR1 SNHLY, CDR2 FYNNEI. The CDR3 is 13 residues long. Trimming took 8 bases from V and 4 from J, leaving 15 bases between them. Written as DNA, the CDR3 is TGTGCCAGCGGCCAACTAGACAGGTACGAGCAGTACTTC. Translated: CASGQLDRYEQYF.

This sequence joins TRBV5-1 and TRBJ2-7, with 8 nucleotides matching TRBD1. The CDR3 is 14 amino acids. Germline loops: CDR1 SGHRS, CDR2 YFSETQ. V dropped 6 bases and J dropped 2; count of bases not matched to a gene: 7. CDR3 amino acids: CASNTQGGPYEQYF. The CDR3 nucleotides are TGCGCCAGCAACACACAGGGGGGACCCTACGAGCAGTACTTC.

This clonotype was seen a handful of times. This chain uses TRBV7-2 with TRBJ2-2; D is unresolved. The CDR3 is 15 residues long. CDR1 and CDR2 (germline): SGHTA, FQGNSA. V lost 6 bases to trimming and J lost 4 bases, with 15 bases between them. This CDR3 reads CASRPNRQVTGELFF. The DNA for the CDR3 is TGTGCCAGCAGACCCAACCGGCAGGTCACCGGGGAGCTGTTTTTT.

The chain links TRBV20-1 to TRBJ1-1; TRBD1 agrees at 8 bases. V was clipped by 0 bases and J by 5 bases; unmatched bases: 2. Looked up from germline, CDR1 is DFQATT and CDR2 is SNEGSKA (reference sequence). This CDR3 comprises 13 residues. CDR3 protein: CSAREQGETEAFF. The CDR3 DNA follows: TGCAGTGCTAGAGAACAGGGGGAGACTGAAGCTTTCTTT.

This clonotype was detected a few times. J is TRBJ2-5 and V is TRBV20-1; 11 nucleotides match TRBD1. The germline V gene has CDR1 DFQATT and CDR2 SNEGSKA (reference sequence). CDR3 length: 17 residues. V gave up 3 bases and J gave up 1 base; unmatched junction bases: 10. The CDR3 DNA follows: TGCAGTGCTAGCCTAACCGGACAGGGGGCACCCCAAGAGACCCAGTACTTC. Protein: CSASLTGQGAPQETQYF.

V usage is TRBV6-1 and J usage is TRBJ2-7; D unclear. The CDR3 covers 13 residues. The V and J ends lost 6 bases and 3 bases respectively, with 12 bases between them. The germline CDR1 and CDR2 sequences are MNHNS and SASEGT. The CDR3 nucleotides read TGTGCCAGCAGCAGCAGTGATCACTACGAGCAGTACTTC. This encodes CASSSSDHYEQYF.

This chain uses TRBV11-2 with TRBJ2-7; weak D call: TRBD1 (5 bases). This CDR3 has 13 residues. The V gene lost 1 base and the J gene lost 7 bases, with 11 bases spanning the gap. Germline values: CDR1 SGHAT, CDR2 FQNNGV. DNA for the CDR3: TGTGCCAGCAGCTTAGCCAGGGTGGGGGAGCAGTACTTC. Protein sequence: CASSLARVGEQYF.